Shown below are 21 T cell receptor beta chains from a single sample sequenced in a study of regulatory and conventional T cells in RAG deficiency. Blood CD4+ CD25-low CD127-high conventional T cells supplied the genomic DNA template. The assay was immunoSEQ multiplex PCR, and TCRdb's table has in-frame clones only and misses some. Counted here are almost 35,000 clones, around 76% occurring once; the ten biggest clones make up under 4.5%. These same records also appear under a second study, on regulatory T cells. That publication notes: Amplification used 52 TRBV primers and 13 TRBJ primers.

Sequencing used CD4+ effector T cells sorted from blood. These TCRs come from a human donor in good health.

The DNA of the CDR3 is TGTGCCAGCAGCCCCAGGGGACCCGGGACAGGGGGCGACTATGGCTACACCTTC. Protein product: CASSPRGPGTGGDYGYTF. The J gene is TRBJ1-2, the V gene TRBV7-9, with TRBD1 identical over 12 bases. Germline CDR1 SEHNR, CDR2 FQNEAQ (reference sequence). Trimming at V came to 5 bases and at J to 3 bases, leaving 13 bases not matched to a gene. The CDR3 is 18 residues long.

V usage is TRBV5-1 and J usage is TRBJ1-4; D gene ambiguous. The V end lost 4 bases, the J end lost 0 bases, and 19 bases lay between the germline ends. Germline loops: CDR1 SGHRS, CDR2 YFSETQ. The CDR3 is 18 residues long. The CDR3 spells CASSPLLGGRTTNEKLFF. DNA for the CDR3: TGCGCCAGCAGCCCCCTTCTAGGCGGACGTACAACTAATGAAAAACTGTTTTTT. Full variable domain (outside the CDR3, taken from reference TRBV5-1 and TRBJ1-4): KAGVTQTPRYLIKTRGQQVTLSCSPISGHRSVSWYQQTPGQGLQFLFEYFSETQRNKGNFPGRFSGRQFSNSRSEMNVSTLELGDSALYLCASSPLLGGRTTNEKLFFGSGTQLSVL.

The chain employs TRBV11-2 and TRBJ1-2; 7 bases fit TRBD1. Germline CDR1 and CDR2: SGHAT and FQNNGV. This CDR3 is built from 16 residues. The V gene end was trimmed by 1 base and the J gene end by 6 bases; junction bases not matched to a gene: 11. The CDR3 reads CASSLVFRGRGDGYTF. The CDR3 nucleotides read TGTGCCAGCAGCTTAGTCTTTCGAGGCAGGGGGGATGGCTACACCTTC.

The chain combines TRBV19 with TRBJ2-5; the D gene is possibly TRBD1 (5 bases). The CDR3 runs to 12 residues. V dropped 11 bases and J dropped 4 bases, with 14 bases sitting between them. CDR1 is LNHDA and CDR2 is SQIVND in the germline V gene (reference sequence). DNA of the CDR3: TGTGCCTCAGGTAGGGGTGGAGAGACCCAGTACTTC. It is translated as CASGRGGETQYF.

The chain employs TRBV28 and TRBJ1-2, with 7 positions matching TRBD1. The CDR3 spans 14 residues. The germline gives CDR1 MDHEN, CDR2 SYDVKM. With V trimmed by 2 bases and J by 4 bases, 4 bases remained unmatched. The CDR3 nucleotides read TGTGCCAGCAGTTTACCGGGACAGCTCTATGGCTACACCTTC. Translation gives CASSLPGQLYGYTF.

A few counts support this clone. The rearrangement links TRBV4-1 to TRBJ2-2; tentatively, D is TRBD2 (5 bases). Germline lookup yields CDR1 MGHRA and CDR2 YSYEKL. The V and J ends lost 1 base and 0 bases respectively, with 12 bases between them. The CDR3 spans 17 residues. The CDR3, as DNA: TGCGCCAGCAGCCAAGCAAGCGGCCAATCGAACACCGGGGAGCTGTTTTTT. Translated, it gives CASSQASGQSNTGELFF.

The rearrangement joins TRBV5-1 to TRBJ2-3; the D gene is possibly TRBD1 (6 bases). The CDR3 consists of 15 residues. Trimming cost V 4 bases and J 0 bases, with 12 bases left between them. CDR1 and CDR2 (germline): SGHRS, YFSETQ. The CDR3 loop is CASSHRASSTDTQYF. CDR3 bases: TGCGCCAGCAGCCACAGGGCCTCTAGCACAGATACGCAGTATTTT.

The CDR3: CAWSVRGRGTTNEKLFF. CDR3 nucleotides: TGTGCCTGGAGTGTCCGCGGCCGGGGAACTACTAATGAAAAACTGTTTTTT. This sequence joins TRBV30 and TRBJ1-4; D unclear. V was pared by 0 bases and J by 2 bases, with 16 bases between. This CDR3 has 17 amino acids. CDR1 is GTSNPN and CDR2 is SVGIG in the germline V gene (reference sequence). The whole variable domain, filled in from reference TRBV30 and TRBJ1-4, reads SQTIHQWPATLVQPVGSPLSLECTVEGTSNPNLYWYRQAAGRGLQLLFYSVGIGQISSEVPQNLSASRPQDRQFILSSKKLLLSDSGFYLCAWSVRGRGTTNEKLFFGSGTQLSVL.

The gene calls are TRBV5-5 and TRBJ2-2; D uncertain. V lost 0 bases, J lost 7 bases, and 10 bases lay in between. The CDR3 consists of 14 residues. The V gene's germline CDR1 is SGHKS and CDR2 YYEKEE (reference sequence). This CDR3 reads CASSLVGLFGELFF. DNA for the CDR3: TGTGCCAGCAGCTTGGTCGGGTTGTTCGGGGAGCTGTTTTTT.

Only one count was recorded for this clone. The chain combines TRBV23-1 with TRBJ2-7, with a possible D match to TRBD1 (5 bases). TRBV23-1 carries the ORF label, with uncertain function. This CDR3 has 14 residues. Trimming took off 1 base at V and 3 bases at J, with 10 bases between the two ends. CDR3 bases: TGCGCCAGCAGTCAATTAGGCAGGGTCTACGAGCAGTACTTC. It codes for CASSQLGRVYEQYF.

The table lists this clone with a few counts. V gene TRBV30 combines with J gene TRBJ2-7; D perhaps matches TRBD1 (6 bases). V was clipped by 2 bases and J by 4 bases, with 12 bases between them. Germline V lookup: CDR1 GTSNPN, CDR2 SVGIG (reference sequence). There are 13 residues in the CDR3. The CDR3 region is CAWSRGGGYEQYF. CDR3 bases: TGTGCCTGGAGTCGAGGGGGTGGGTACGAGCAGTACTTC.

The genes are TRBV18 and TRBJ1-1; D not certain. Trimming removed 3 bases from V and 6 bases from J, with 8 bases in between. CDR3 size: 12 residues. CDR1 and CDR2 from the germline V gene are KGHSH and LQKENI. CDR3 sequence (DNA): TGTGCCAGCTCACCCAATTTCGCTGAAGCTTTCTTT. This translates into CASSPNFAEAFF. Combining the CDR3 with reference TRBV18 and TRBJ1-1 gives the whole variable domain NAGVMQNPRHLVRRRGQEARLRCSPMKGHSHVYWYRQLPEEGLKFMVYLQKENIIDESGMPKERFSAEFPKEGPSILRIQQVVRGDSAAYFCASSPNFAEAFFGQGTRLTVV.

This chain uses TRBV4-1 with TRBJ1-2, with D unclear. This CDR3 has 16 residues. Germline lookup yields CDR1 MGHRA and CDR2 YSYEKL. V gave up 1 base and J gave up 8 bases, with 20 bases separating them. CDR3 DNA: TGCGCCAGCAGCCAAGTGCCCTCCACGCTGACGGGAGGCTACACCTTC. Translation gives CASSQVPSTLTGGYTF.

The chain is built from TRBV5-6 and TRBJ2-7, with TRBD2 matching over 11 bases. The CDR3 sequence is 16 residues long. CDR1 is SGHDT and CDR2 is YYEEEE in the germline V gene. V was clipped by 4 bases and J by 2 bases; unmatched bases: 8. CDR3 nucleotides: TGTGCCAGCAGCCCCGGACTAGCGGGTCCCACCTACGAGCAGTACTTC. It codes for CASSPGLAGPTYEQYF.

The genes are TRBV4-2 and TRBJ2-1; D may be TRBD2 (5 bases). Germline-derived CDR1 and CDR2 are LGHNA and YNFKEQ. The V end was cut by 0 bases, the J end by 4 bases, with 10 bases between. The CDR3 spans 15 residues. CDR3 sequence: CASSQDSGGYNEQFF. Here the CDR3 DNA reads TGTGCCAGCAGCCAAGATAGTGGAGGTTACAATGAGCAGTTCTTC.

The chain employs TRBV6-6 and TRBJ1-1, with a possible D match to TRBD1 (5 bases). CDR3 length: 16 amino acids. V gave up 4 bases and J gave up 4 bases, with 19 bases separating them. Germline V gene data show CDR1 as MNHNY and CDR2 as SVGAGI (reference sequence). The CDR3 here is CASSFEGTPVLTEAFF. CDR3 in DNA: TGTGCCAGCAGTTTCGAAGGGACCCCGGTCCTCACTGAAGCTTTCTTT.

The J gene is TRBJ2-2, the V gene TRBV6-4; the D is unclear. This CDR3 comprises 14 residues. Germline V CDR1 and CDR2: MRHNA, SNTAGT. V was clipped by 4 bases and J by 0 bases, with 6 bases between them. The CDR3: CASSGTSNTGELFF. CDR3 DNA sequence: TGTGCCAGCAGTGGCACATCGAACACCGGGGAGCTGTTTTTT.

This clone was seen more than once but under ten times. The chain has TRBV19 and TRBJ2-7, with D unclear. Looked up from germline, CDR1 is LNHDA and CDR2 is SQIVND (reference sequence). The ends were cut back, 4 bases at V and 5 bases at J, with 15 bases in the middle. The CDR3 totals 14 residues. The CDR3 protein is CASSTPGPRDEQYF. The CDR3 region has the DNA TGTGCCAGTAGTACTCCCGGGCCTAGAGACGAGCAGTACTTC. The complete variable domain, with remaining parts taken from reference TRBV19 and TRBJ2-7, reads DGGITQSPKYLFRKEGQNVTLSCEQNLNHDAMYWYRQDPGQGLRLIYYSQIVNDFQKGDIAEGYSVSREKKESFPLTVTSAQKNPTAFYLCASSTPGPRDEQYFGPGTRLTVT.

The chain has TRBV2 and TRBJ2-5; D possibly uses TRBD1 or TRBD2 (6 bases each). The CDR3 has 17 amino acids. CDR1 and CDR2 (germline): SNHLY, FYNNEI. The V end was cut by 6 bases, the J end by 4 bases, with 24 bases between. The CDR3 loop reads CASRPNPGGRIGETQYF. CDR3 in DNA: TGTGCCAGCAGACCCAATCCCGGGGGCAGGATCGGAGAGACCCAGTACTTC.

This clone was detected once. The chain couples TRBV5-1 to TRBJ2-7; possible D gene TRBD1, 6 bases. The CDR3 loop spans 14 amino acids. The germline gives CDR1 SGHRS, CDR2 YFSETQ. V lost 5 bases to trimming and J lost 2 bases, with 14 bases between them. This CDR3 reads CASRTGQGTYEQYF. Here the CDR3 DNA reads TGCGCCAGCAGAACGGGCCAGGGGACCTACGAGCAGTACTTC.

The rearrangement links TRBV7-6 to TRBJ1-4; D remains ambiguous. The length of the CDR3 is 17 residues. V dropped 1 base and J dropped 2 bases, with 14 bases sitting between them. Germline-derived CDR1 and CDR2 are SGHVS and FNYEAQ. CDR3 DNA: TGTGCCAGCAGCTTAGTTTTGCCGGGGAGTACTAATGAAAAACTGTTTTTT. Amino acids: CASSLVLPGSTNEKLFF.